The 7 T cell receptor beta chains in this list originate from one sample, sequenced in a study of persistence of HIV-infected CD4 T cells (dated by TCRdb to the early 2020s). The immunoSEQ hsTCRB assay version 4, run in survey mode, was used to sequence TCRbeta repertoires from genomic DNA. Held by TCRdb, this immuneACCESS table contains in-frame sequences only and omits some clones. Under half of the omission traces to an unresolved V gene where checked; the cause of the rest is unknown. The sample table shows more than 30,000 clones, and approximately 66% are seen once. The ten largest clonotypes hold roughly 1.5% of the sample. For these receptors, no antigen is known. This specimen's treatment or condition label, per the study, means: suppressive antiretroviral therapy. A pool of overlapping 15-mer peptides from HIV-1 Gag, at around 0.99 ug per peptide per mL, was used to stimulate the cells. CD4+ T cells that responded were sorted based on upregulation of both CD40 ligand and CD69.

The source was CD4+ T cells sorted from PBMCs after roughly 18-hour stimulation, collected from a patient who received antiretroviral therapy. Explained via the paper, the cell subset or site label denotes: CD40L+CD69+ CD4 T cells responding to HIV-1 Gag peptides. The source is an adult man with HIV who was CMV-seropositive.

The chain joins TRBV4-2 to TRBJ1-5; D uncertain. There are 15 residues in the CDR3. Per the germline V gene, CDR1 is LGHNA and CDR2 is YNFKEQ. The V gene lost 0 bases and the J gene lost 0 bases, with 6 bases spanning the gap. CDR3 amino acids: CASSQDQNSNQPQHF. The DNA for the CDR3 is TGTGCCAGCAGCCAAGATCAGAATAGCAATCAGCCCCAGCATTTT.

V and J are TRBV2 and TRBJ2-1; 8 bases align to TRBD2. V dropped 4 bases and J dropped 4; count of bases not matched to a gene: 12. The CDR3 runs to 17 residues. Germline V gene sequence: CDR1 SNHLY, CDR2 FYNNEI. The CDR3 region is CASSVRDGGALYNEQFF. CDR3 in DNA: TGTGCCAGCAGTGTTCGGGACGGGGGGGCATTATACAATGAGCAGTTCTTC.

By frequency in the sample, this clone is medium-sized. The chain employs TRBV2 and TRBJ1-3; no clear D. Germline assignment: CDR1 SNHLY and CDR2 FYNNEI. The V end lost 6 bases, the J end lost 6 bases, and 6 bases lay between the germline ends. This CDR3 contains 11 residues. The DNA of the CDR3 is TGTGCCAGCAGCATACAAAACACCATATATTTT. Amino acid sequence: CASSIQNTIYF.

The chain recombines TRBV3-1 (or the pseudogene TRBV3-2) with TRBJ2-2; TRBD2 agrees at 8 bases. This CDR3 contains 15 residues. Unmatched junction bases numbered 6, after V lost 4 bases and J lost 5 bases. CDR1 is LGHDT and CDR2 is YNNKEL in the germline V gene (reference sequence). The CDR3 loop is CASSRPGGRTGELFF. CDR3 coding DNA: TGTGCCAGCAGCCGACCGGGGGGGCGTACCGGGGAGCTGTTTTTT.

The genes are TRBV5-1 and TRBJ2-1; 10 bases are a match to TRBD2. CDR3 length: 14 amino acids. With 3 bases clipped from V and 8 bases from J, the junction kept 5 bases outside the gene matches. The germline V gene has CDR1 SGHRS and CDR2 YFSETQ. The CDR3 DNA reads as TGCGCCAGCAGCTCCAGCGGGGGGGCCTATGAGCAGTTCTTC. This encodes CASSSSGGAYEQFF.

V gene TRBV6-5 combines with J gene TRBJ1-5; D remains ambiguous. The CDR3 covers 15 residues. Trimming cost V 8 bases and J 1 base, with 15 bases left between them. Germline V lookup: CDR1 MNHEY, CDR2 SVGAGI. CDR3 amino acids: CASFKGPGSNQPQHF. In nucleotides, the CDR3 is TGTGCCAGCTTTAAAGGACCGGGGAGCAATCAGCCCCAGCATTTT.

CDR3 protein: CASSARTGSVQETQYF. The DNA for the CDR3 is TGTGCCAGTAGTGCCCGGACAGGGTCGGTTCAAGAGACCCAGTACTTC. J is TRBJ2-5 and V is TRBV19; TRBD1 aligns across 8 bases. Germline trimming cut 5 bases from V and 2 bases from J; bases unmatched to any gene: 10. Germline-derived CDR1 and CDR2 are LNHDA and SQIVND (reference sequence). The CDR3 sequence is 16 residues long.